The 3 T cell receptor beta chains below come from one sample, sequenced in a study of T cell responses to AZD1222 COVID-19 vaccine (dated by TCRdb to the early 2020s). The label giving this sample's time point can be read as: baseline before first vaccination. The library was generated by the immunoSEQ multiplex PCR assay. Held by TCRdb, this immuneACCESS table contains in-frame sequences only and omits some clones. Under half of the omission traces to an unresolved V gene where checked; the cause of the rest is unknown. Present in this sample are 100,000 to 150,000 clones, 90% of which were seen just once. Under 2% of the sample belongs to the ten largest clones. This specimen consisted of peripheral blood, obtained on day 0 of AZD1222 vaccination. Receptors originate from an adult in good health.

The rearrangement joins TRBV19 to TRBJ1-2; D ambiguous. Deletions cut 7 bases from V and 0 bases from J, with 12 bases between. CDR1 is LNHDA, CDR2 SQIVND, per germline (reference sequence). This CDR3 is built from 14 residues. The CDR3 here is CASTTVLANYGYTF. The DNA of the CDR3 is TGTGCCAGTACTACAGTCTTAGCTAACTATGGCTACACCTTC.

This chain connects TRBV28 to TRBJ2-5; D uncertain. CDR3 size: 13 residues. Germline assignment: CDR1 MDHEN and CDR2 SYDVKM. Deletions cut 7 bases from V and 3 bases from J, with 12 bases between. The DNA for the CDR3 is TGTGCCAGCATTCCGACTGCCAAAGAGACCCAGTACTTC. This encodes CASIPTAKETQYF.

J is TRBJ1-3 and V is TRBV9, with D possibly TRBD1 on 5 matching bases. Trimming removed 3 bases at V and 4 bases at J, with 14 bases between. The CDR3 runs 15 residues. Germline-derived CDR1 and CDR2 are SGDLS and YYNGEE. CDR3 coding DNA: TGTGCCAGCAGCGGGGACGCCTCGCGCGGAAACACCATATATTTT. Its protein is CASSGDASRGNTIYF.